The 7 T cell receptor beta chains below come from one sample, sequenced in a study of T-cell memory formation after mild COVID-19. Each CDR3 protein gets one entry after TCRdb re-called the 5' RACE reads with MiXCR. The profile shows 400,000 or so distinct CDR3 sequences, about 20% of them singletons. The sequenced material came from PBMCs or a T cell subset sorted from them (not recorded which). Source of these receptors: an adult woman who had mild COVID-19 (a few samples of this study predate the infection). Cell type and time point are not known.

The chain uses TRBV29-1 and TRBJ2-3; D may correspond to TRBD1 or TRBD2 (5 bases each). V lost 4 bases to trimming and J lost 3 bases, with 20 bases between them. Germline V gene data show CDR1 as SQVTM and CDR2 as ANQGSEA. The CDR3 sequence is 16 residues long. CDR3 amino acids: CSVGYGTEDMTDTQYF. The CDR3 bases are TGCAGCGTTGGGTACGGGACCGAGGATATGACAGATACGCAGTATTTT.

The chain links TRBV11-3 to TRBJ1-6; 10 nucleotides line up with TRBD1. CDR1 is SGHNT and CDR2 is YENEEA in the germline V gene. There are 17 residues in the CDR3. With V trimmed by 6 bases and J by 8 bases, 13 bases remained unmatched. CDR3 in amino acids: CASSIPRRDRGDSPLHF. The CDR3 nucleotides are TGTGCCAGCAGTATCCCAAGGCGGGACAGGGGTGATTCACCCCTCCACTTT.

This clonotype was detected a few times. The rearrangement uses TRBV7-6 and TRBJ2-3; 7 bases fit TRBD1. There are 16 residues in the CDR3. Germline loops: CDR1 SGHVS, CDR2 FNYEAQ. V lost 4 bases, J lost 3 bases, and 10 bases stayed unmatched. Here the CDR3 DNA reads TGTGCCAGCAGCTCCTCCAACAGGGGAAGAACAGATACGCAGTATTTT. As protein: CASSSSNRGRTDTQYF.

The chain links TRBV29-1 to TRBJ1-2; D unclear. The CDR3 runs 11 residues. The germline V gene has CDR1 SQVTM and CDR2 ANQGSEA. V was cut by 4 bases and J by 8 bases, with 11 bases left in between. The CDR3 coding sequence is TGCAGCGTTGGGGGTCGTGGAGGCTACACCTTC. Translating gives CSVGGRGGYTF. Looking up the rest from reference TRBV29-1 and TRBJ1-2 gives the full variable domain: SAVISQKPSRDICQRGTSLTIQCQVDSQVTMMFWYRQQPGQSLTLIATANQGSEATYESGFVIDKFPISRPNLTFSTLTVSNMSPEDSSIYLCSVGGRGGYTFGSGTRLTVV.

This chain connects TRBV14 to TRBJ2-7; D possibly corresponds to TRBD2 (6 bases). Germline-derived CDR1 and CDR2 are SGHDN and FVKESK. Deletions cut 8 bases from V and 0 bases from J, with 8 bases between. This CDR3 is built from 12 residues. The CDR3 is CASQGGSYEQYF. Here the CDR3 DNA reads TGTGCCAGCCAGGGAGGCTCCTACGAGCAGTACTTC.

This clonotype has at least ten counts. The rearrangement joins TRBV5-1 to TRBJ1-2, with TRBD1 matching over 10 bases. Trimming cost V 1 base and J 9 bases; bases outside gene matches: 6. The CDR3 totals 14 residues. Looked up from germline, CDR1 is SGHRS and CDR2 is YFSETQ. CDR3 in DNA: TGCGCCAGCAGCTTGTCCGGGACAGGGGTTAGCTACACCTTC. Its protein product is CASSLSGTGVSYTF.

The sample holds many counts of this clonotype. This chain connects TRBV18 to TRBJ2-4; the D gene could be TRBD1 or TRBD2 (5 bases each). The CDR3 consists of 20 residues. Trimming stripped 0 bases from V and 5 bases from J, with 26 bases between. From germline, CDR1 is KGHSH and CDR2 LQKENI. Here the CDR3 reads CASSPPLRDGDGVFENIQYF. For the CDR3, the DNA is TGTGCCAGCTCACCACCGTTAAGGGACGGTGATGGTGTGTTCGAAAACATTCAGTACTTC.